This T cell receptor beta chain was profiled in a study of T-cell memory formation after mild COVID-19. Background on the study: Most TCR clusters belonged to a single donor.

From the 5' RACE reads, TCRdb called clonotypes with MiXCR, one entry per CDR3 protein. The table includes some 310,000 distinct CDR3 sequences, approximately 22% detected once. This clonotype was counted only a few times. What it binds is not known. Study observations and caveats: CD4+ bias marked clones expanding day 15 to 37, unlike balanced contracting clones.

Sequenced material: PBMCs or a T cell subset sorted from them (not recorded which). The receptor comes from a man younger than 35 who had mild COVID-19 (a few samples of this study predate the infection). Cell type and time point are not known.

The CDR3, as DNA: TGTGCCAGCAAACAGGGCTCTGGAAACACCATATATTTT. Translation gives CASKQGSGNTIYF. This rearrangement joins TRBV12-3 or TRBV12-4 to TRBJ1-3; D perhaps matches TRBD1 (6 bases). The V gene lost 7 bases and the J gene lost 0 bases, with 7 bases spanning the gap. This CDR3 has 13 residues.